The 2 T cell receptor beta chains presented below share a single source sample, sequenced in a study of shared clonotypes between healthy human individuals. The method was immunoSEQ multiplex PCR; TCRdb's version includes in-frame clones alone and lacks a portion of them. The table lists a few million clones, around 92% of them singletons, with roughly 0.34% in the top ten. The sequenced sample consisted of naive CD4+ T cells from PBMCs. As for subset: CD45RA+ positively selected. Every receptor here comes from a man younger than 30 in good health. Some clones in this sample may be carry-over from other donors' samples.

V usage is TRBV4-1 and J usage is TRBJ1-2; no clear D. This CDR3 has 15 amino acids. The germline gives CDR1 MGHRA, CDR2 YSYEKL. The ends were cut back, 1 base at V and 2 bases at J, with 11 bases in the middle. In DNA, the CDR3 is TGCGCCAGCAGCCAAGTAGGACGGCGCAACTATGGCTACACCTTC. This sequence encodes CASSQVGRRNYGYTF.

A single count supports this clone. The chain couples TRBV5-1 to TRBJ2-7, with D perhaps being TRBD1 or TRBD2 (6 bases each). Trimming took off 1 base at V and 1 base at J, with 12 bases between the two ends. This CDR3 contains 15 residues. Germline assignment: CDR1 SGHRS and CDR2 YFSETQ. For the CDR3, the DNA is TGCGCCAGCAGCTTGTCGGGGGCGAGGTCCTACGAGCAGTACTTC. Amino acid sequence: CASSLSGARSYEQYF.